Listed here is a single T cell receptor beta chain. Its antigen is as yet unknown. One entry per CDR3 protein, called by TCRdb with MiXCR from the 5' RACE reads. The sample lists about 430,000 distinct CDR3 sequences; more than 20% were seen once. The entry originates in a study of T-cell memory formation after mild COVID-19. General study findings and limits: Balance between CD4 and CD8 was seen in clones contracting day 15 to 85, and a CD4+ lean was seen in later expanders.

This clonotype was obtained from an adult woman who had mild COVID-19 (a few samples of this study predate the infection). Cell type and time point are not known. Material for sequencing was PBMCs or a T cell subset sorted from them (not recorded which).

CDR3 coding DNA: TGTGCCACCAGCAGAGATCCAGGCTACTACGAGCAGTACTTC. Protein: CATSRDPGYYEQYF. The chain combines TRBV15 with TRBJ2-7; D is uncertain. The germline V and J ends were trimmed by 0 bases and 3 bases, with 9 bases remaining between them. The CDR3 runs to 14 residues. Germline CDR1 reads LNHNV; CDR2 reads YYDKDF (reference sequence).